This TCR beta chain emerged from a study of breast tumors, draining lymph nodes, adjacent tissues. Study-level findings and limits: Most tumor T cells seemingly derive from lymph node, then expand in tumor. Tumor repertoires ranked between lymph nodes and nontumor tissue in diversity, with V and J gene preferences. Luminal-like breast cancer showed significantly greater tumor-nontumor repertoire similarity than basal-like breast cancer did.

This CDR3 is 16 amino acids long. V trimming: 5 bases; J trimming: 3 bases; junction bases outside the gene matches: 9. Per germline, CDR1 MNHEY and CDR2 SVGEGT. On this clonotype: Its specificity is not known. This may be a read error, as it is one base from a much larger clone.

TCRdb independently ran MiXCR on the multiplex PCR reads; one entry per CDR3 protein. This sample yields tens of thousands of distinct CDR3 sequences, of which approximately 30% are seen a single time; 8.1% belongs to the top ten. Samples came from axillary lymph nodes draining the breast cancer. The rearrangement joins TRBV6-2 or TRBV6-3 to TRBJ2-2; 7 bases map to TRBD2. The sequence was obtained from a female donor with breast cancer. Some clones in this sample may be carry-over from other donors' samples. Sequencing used axillary lymph node tissue. CDR3 sequence reads: CASSPLGGGDTGELFF. CDR3 nucleotides: TGTGCCAGCAGTCCCTTGGGGGGGGGAGACACCGGGGAGCTGTTTTTT.